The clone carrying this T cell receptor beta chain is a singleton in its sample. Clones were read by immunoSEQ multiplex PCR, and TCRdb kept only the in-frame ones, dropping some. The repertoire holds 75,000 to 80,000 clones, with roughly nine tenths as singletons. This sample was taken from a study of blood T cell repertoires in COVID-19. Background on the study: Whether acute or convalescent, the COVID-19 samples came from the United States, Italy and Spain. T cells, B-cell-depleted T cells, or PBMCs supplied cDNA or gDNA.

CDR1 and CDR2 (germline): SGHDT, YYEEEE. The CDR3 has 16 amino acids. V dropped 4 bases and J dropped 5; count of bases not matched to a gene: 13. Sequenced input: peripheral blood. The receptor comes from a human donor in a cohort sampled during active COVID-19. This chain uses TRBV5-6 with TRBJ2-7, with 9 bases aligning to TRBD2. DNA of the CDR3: TGTGCCAGCAGCCCAGGGGCGTCTAGCGGGGCCAACGAGCAGTACTTC. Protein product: CASSPGASSGANEQYF.